A single T cell receptor beta chain is shown here with its context. No antigen is known for it. The source of the sample is a study of T cells after yellow fever vaccination. The wider study: Libraries from low-cell-number fractions were prepared with the SMART-Seq v4 Ultra Low Input RNA kit. Study-wide points: Among primary-vaccination clones, most reappeared after the booster, at 96% for CD4 and roughly 90% for CD8. Though it reached lower strength, the secondary response hit its peak faster, day 5 versus 15.

Template switching with 5'RACE generated the TCR cDNA and added a universal primer site and UMIs. TCRdb itself ran the 5' RACE reads through MiXCR, one entry per CDR3 protein. The sample includes 400,000 or so distinct CDR3 sequences, approximately 19% of them seen just once. Germline V gene lookup returns CDR1 SGHVS and CDR2 FQNEAQ. The CDR3 length is 16 residues. The germline V and J ends were trimmed by 5 bases and 0 bases, with 13 bases remaining between them. This sequence joins TRBV7-8 and TRBJ2-2; no clear D. Sequencing used PBMCs, obtained before the yellow fever booster vaccination. This TCR derives from a young man who received the YFV17D yellow fever vaccine. The CDR3 spells CASSPAGGANTGELFF. The DNA of the CDR3 is TGTGCCAGCAGCCCAGCCGGTGGGGCGAACACCGGGGAGCTGTTTTTT. Filled out from reference TRBV7-8 and TRBJ2-2, the complete variable domain reads GAGVSQSPRYKVAKRGQDVALRCDPISGHVSLFWYQQALGQGPEFLTYFQNEAQLDKSGLPSDRFFAERPEGSVSTLKIQRTQQEDSAVYLCASSPAGGANTGELFFGEGSRLTVL.